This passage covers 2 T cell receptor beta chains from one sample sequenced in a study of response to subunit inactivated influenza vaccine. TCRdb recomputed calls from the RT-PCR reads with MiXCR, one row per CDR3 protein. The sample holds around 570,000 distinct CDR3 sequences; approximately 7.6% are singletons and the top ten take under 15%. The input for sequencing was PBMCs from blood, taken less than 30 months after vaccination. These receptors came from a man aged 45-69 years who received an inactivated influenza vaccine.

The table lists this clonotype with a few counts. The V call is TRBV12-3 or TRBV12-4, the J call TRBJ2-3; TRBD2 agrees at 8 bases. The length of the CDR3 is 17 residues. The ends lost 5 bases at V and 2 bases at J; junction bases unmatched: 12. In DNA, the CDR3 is TGTGCCAGCAGTCCCTTTGGTAGCGGGGCCTACACAGATACGCAGTATTTT. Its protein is CASSPFGSGAYTDTQYF.

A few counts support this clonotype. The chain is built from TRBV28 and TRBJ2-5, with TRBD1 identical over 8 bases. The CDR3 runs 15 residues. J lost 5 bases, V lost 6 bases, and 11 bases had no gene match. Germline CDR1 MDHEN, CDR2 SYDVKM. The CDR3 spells CASRGGQVFAETQYF. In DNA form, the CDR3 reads TGTGCCAGCAGGGGGGGACAGGTTTTTGCGGAGACCCAGTACTTC. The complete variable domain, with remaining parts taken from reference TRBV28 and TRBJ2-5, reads DVKVTQSSRYLVKRTGEKVFLECVQDMDHENMFWYRQDPGLGLRLIYFSYDVKMKEKGDIPEGYSVSREKKERFSLILESASTNQTSMYLCASRGGQVFAETQYFGPGTRLLVL.